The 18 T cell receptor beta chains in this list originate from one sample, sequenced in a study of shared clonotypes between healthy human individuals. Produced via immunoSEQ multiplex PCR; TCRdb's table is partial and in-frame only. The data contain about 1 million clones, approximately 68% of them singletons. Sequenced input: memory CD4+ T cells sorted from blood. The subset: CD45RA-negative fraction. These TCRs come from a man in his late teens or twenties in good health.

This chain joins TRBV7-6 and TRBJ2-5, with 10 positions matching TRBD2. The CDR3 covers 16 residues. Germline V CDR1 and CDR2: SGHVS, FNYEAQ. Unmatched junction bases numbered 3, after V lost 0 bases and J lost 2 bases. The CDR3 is CASSLAPSGGQETQYF. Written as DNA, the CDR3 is TGTGCCAGCAGCTTAGCTCCTAGCGGGGGTCAAGAGACCCAGTACTTC.

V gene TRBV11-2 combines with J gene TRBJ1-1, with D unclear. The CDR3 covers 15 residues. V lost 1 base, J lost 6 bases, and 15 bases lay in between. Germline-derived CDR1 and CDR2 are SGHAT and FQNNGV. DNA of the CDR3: TGTGCCAGCAGCTTAGGTACGGGCATGACCTCTGAAGCTTTCTTT. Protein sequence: CASSLGTGMTSEAFF. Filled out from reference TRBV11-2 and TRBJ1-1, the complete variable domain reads EAGVAQSPRYKIIEKRQSVAFWCNPISGHATLYWYQQILGQGPKLLIQFQNNGVVDDSQLPKDRFSAERLKGVDSTLKIQPAKLEDSAVYLCASSLGTGMTSEAFFGQGTRLTVV.

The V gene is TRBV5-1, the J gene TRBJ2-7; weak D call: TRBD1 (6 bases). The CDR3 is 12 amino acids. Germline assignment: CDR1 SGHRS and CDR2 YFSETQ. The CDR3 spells CAHTGPSDEQYF. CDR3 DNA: TGCGCTCATACAGGGCCTTCCGACGAGCAGTACTTC.

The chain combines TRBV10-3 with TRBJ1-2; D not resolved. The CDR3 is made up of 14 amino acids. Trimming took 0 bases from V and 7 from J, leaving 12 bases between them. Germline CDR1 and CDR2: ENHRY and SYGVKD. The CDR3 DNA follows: TGTGCCATCAGTGAGTCCTCAGGAGGTGGTGGCTACACCTTC. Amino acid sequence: CAISESSGGGGYTF.

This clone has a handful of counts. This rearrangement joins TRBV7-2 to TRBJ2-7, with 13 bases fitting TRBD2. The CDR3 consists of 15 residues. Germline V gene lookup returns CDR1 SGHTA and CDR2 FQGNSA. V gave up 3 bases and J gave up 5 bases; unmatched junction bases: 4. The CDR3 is CASSFGLAGVDEQYF. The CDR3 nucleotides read TGTGCCAGCAGCTTTGGACTAGCGGGAGTAGACGAGCAGTACTTC.

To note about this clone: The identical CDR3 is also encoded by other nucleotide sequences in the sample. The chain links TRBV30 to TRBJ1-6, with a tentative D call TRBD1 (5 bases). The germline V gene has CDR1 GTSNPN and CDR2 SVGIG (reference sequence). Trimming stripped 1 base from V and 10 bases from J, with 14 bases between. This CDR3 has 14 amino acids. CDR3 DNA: TGTGCCTGGAGTGAAGGGGCAGGGAACTCACCCCTCCACTTT. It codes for CAWSEGAGNSPLHF.

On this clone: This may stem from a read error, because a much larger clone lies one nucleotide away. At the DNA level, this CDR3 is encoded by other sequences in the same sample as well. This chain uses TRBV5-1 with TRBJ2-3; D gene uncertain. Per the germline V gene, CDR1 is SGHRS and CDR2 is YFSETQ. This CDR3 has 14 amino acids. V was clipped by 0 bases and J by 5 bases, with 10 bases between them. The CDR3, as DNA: TGCGCCAGCAGCTTGGCCCAAAAGGGAGATACGCAGTATTTT. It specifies CASSLAQKGDTQYF.

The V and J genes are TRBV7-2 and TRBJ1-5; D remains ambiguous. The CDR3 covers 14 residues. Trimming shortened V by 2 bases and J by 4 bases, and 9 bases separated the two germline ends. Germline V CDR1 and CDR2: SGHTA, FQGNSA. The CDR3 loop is CASSLNSINQPQHF. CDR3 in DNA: TGTGCCAGCAGCTTAAACAGCATAAATCAGCCCCAGCATTTT.

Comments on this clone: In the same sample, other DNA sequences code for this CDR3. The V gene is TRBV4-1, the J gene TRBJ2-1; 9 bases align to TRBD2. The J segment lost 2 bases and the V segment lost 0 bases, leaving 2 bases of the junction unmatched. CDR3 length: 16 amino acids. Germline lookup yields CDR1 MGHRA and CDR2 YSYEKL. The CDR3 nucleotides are TGCGCCAGCAGCCAAGAGCGGGGGGGGCCCTACAATGAGCAGTTCTTC. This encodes CASSQERGGPYNEQFF.

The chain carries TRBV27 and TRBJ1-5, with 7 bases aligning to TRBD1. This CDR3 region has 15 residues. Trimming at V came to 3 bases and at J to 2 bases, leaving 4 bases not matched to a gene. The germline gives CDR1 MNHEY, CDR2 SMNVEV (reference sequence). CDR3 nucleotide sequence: TGTGCCAGCAGTTTGAGACAGGGTGGCAATCAGCCCCAGCATTTT. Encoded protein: CASSLRQGGNQPQHF.

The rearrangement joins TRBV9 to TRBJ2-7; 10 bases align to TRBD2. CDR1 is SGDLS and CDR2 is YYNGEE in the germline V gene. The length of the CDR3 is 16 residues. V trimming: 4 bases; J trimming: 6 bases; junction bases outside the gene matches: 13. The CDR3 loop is CASSSRTSGALVEQYF. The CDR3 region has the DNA TGTGCCAGCAGCTCACGGACTAGCGGAGCCCTAGTCGAGCAGTACTTC. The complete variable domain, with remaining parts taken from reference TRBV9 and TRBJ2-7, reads DSGVTQTPKHLITATGQRVTLRCSPRSGDLSVYWYQQSLDQGLQFLIQYYNGEERAKGNILERFSAQQFPDLHSELNLSSLELGDSALYFCASSSRTSGALVEQYFGPGTRLTVT.

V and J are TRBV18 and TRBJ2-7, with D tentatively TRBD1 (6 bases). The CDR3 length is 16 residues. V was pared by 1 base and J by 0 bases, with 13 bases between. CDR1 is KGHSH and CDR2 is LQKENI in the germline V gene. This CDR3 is CASSPRTGQSSYEQYF. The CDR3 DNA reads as TGTGCCAGCTCACCACGAACAGGGCAGAGCTCCTACGAGCAGTACTTC.

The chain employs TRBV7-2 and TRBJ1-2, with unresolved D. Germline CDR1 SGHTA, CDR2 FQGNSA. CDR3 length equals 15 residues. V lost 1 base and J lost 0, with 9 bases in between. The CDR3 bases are TGTGCCAGCAGCTTAGTTCGTAAAGCTAACTATGGCTACACCTTC. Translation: CASSLVRKANYGYTF.

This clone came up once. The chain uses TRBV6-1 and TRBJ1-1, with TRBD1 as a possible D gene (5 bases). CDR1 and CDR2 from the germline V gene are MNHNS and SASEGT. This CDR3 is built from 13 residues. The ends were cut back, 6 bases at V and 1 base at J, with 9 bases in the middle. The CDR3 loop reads CASRAGGNTEAFF. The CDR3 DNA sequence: TGTGCCAGCAGGGCTGGGGGGAACACTGAAGCTTTCTTT.

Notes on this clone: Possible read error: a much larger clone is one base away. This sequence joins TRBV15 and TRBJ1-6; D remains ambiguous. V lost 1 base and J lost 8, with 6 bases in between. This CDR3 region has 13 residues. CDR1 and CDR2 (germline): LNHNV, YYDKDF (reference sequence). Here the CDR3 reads CATSRGRDSPLHF. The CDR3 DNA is TGTGCCACCAGCAGAGGGAGAGATTCACCCCTCCACTTT.

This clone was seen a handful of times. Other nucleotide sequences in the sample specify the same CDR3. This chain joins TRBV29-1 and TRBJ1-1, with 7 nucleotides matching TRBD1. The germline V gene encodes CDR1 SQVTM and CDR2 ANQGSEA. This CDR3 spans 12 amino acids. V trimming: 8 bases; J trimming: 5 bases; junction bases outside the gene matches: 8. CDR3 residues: CSTRQGKTEAFF. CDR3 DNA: TGCAGCACTCGACAGGGAAAAACTGAAGCTTTCTTT.

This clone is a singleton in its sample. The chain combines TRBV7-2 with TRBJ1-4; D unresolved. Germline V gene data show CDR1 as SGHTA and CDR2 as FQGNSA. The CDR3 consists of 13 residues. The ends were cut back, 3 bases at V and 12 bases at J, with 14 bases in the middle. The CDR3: CASSFNPGSELFF. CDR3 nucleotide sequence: TGTGCCAGCAGCTTCAATCCCGGGTCGGAACTGTTTTTT.

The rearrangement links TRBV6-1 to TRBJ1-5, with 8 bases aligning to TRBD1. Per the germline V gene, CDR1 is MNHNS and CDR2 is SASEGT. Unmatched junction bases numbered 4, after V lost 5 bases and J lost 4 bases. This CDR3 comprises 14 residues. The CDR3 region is CASSSQGGNQPQHF. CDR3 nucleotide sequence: TGTGCCAGCAGTTCACAGGGGGGTAATCAGCCCCAGCATTTT.